This TCR beta chain comes out of a study of blood T cell repertoires in COVID-19. Whole-study context: Spain, Italy and the United States supplied samples that represented acute and convalescent COVID-19. The cDNA or gDNA used as material had been derived from T cells, B-cell-depleted T cells, or PBMCs.

Original analysis: From reference gene primer amplification, estimates of nucleated cell counts were derived. Here immunoSEQ multiplex PCR was the method, and the copy in TCRdb shows in-frame clones only, minus some. That table is the source of V, J and clone size, and D and trimming were worked out from the DNA. The sample lists 150,000 to 200,000 clones, about 86% seen once, with roughly 19% in the top ten. CDR3 size: 16 residues. Germline CDR1 LNHDA, CDR2 SQIVND (reference sequence). With 0 bases removed from V and 10 bases from J, the gap between germline ends came to 16 bases. This TCR was sampled from a woman older than 75 with acute or convalescent COVID-19. The V call is TRBV19, the J call TRBJ1-6; no definite D call. The sequenced sample was peripheral blood. CDR3 DNA: TGTGCCAGTAGTATAGATAGGAGGGCTGCGACATCACCCCTCCACTTT. It codes for CASSIDRRAATSPLHF.